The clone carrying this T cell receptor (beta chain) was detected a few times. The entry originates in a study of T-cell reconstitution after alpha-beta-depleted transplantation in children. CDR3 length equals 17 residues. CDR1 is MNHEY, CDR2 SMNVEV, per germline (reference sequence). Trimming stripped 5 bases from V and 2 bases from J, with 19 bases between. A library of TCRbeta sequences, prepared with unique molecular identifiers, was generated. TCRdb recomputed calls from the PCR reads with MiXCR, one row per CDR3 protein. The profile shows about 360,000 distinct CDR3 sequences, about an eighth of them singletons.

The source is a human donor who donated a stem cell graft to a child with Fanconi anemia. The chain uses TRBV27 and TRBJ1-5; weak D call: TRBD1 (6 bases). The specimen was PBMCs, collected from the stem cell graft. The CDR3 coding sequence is TGTGCCAGCAGTCCTCAACTTCTGACAGGACGCAATCAGCCCCAGCATTTT. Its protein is CASSPQLLTGRNQPQHF.